A single TCR beta chain is shown here with its context. This CDR3 comprises 12 residues. Looked up from germline, CDR1 is LNHDA and CDR2 is SQIVND (reference sequence). Trimming cost V 5 bases and J 10 bases, with 14 bases left between them. These data come from a study of blood T cell repertoires in COVID-19. Turning to the study itself: The analysed material was cDNA or gDNA that came from T cells, B-cell-depleted T cells, or PBMCs.

In the original workflow: By means of reference gene primer amplification, nucleated cell counts were estimated. Sequenced by immunoSEQ multiplex PCR; TCRdb stores in-frame clones only, minus some. The V and J calls and clone size are taken from that table; D and trimming were inferred from the DNA. The sample has around 250,000 clones, around 90% seen once. The chain is built from TRBV19 and TRBJ1-1; D may be TRBD1 (6 bases). The clonotype was recovered from a human donor in a cohort sampled during active COVID-19. What was sequenced was peripheral blood. The CDR3 DNA is TGTGCCAGTAGTGAACAGGGTACGCGAGCTTTCTTT. It specifies CASSEQGTRAFF.